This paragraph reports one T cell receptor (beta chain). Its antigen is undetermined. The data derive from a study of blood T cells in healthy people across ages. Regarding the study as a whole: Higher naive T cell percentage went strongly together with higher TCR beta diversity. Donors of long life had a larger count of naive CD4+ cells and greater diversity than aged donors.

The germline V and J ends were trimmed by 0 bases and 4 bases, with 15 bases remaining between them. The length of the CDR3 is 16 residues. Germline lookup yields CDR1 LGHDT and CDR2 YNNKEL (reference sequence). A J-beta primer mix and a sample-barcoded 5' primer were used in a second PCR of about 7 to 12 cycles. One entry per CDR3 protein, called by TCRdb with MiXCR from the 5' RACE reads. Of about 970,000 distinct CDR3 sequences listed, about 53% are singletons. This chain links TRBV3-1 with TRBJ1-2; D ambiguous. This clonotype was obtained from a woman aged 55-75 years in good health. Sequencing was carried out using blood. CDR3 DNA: TGTGCCAGCAGCCAAGAAGGGCCTCTTCGCCCCTATGGCTACACCTTC. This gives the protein CASSQEGPLRPYGYTF.